The TCR beta chain under discussion was sequenced for a study of T cell changes during pregnancy in multiple sclerosis. Sequencing was performed with immunoSEQ multiplex PCR; in TCRdb, only in-frame clones are kept and a portion is missing. The sample lists 35,000 or so clones; roughly 90% were seen once. Looked up from germline, CDR1 is SGHNT and CDR2 is YENEEA. The CDR3 length is 16 residues. Trimming took 1 base from V and 5 from J; bases not matched to a gene: 3. Material: CD4+ T cells from peripheral blood mononuclear cells, obtained after pregnancy. This TCR derives from a female donor in good health, enrolled as a control in a pregnancy study. The V call is TRBV11-3, the J call TRBJ2-5; 14 positions agree with TRBD2. CDR3 DNA: TGTGCCAGCAGCTTAGGGGGACTAGCGGGAGTGGAGACCCAGTACTTC. Encoded protein: CASSLGGLAGVETQYF.